This T cell receptor (beta chain) was sequenced during a study of cytomegalovirus exposure and HLA in healthy donors. This clone was found a few times. Germline lookup yields CDR1 SGHTA and CDR2 FQGNSA. Trimming cost V 1 base and J 0 bases, with 7 bases left between them. This CDR3 region has 14 residues. A multiplex PCR was run with 60 Vbeta primers and 13 Jbeta primers. Clones were read by immunoSEQ multiplex PCR, and TCRdb kept only the in-frame ones, dropping some. The table has over 95,000 clones, 60% to 85% seen once. The TCR sequence derives from a female donor in good health and CMV-seronegative. Sequenced material: PBMCs. V is TRBV7-2 and J is TRBJ2-7; no firm D call. The CDR3 DNA reads TGTGCCAGCAGCTTAGGGAGATCCTCCTACGAGCAGTACTTC. This codes for CASSLGRSSYEQYF. Looking up the rest from reference TRBV7-2 and TRBJ2-7 gives the full variable domain: GAGVSQSPSNKVTEKGKDVELRCDPISGHTALYWYRQSLGQGLEFLIYFQGNSAPDKSGLPSDRFSAERTGGSVSTLTIQRTQQEDSAVYLCASSLGRSSYEQYFGPGTRLTVT.